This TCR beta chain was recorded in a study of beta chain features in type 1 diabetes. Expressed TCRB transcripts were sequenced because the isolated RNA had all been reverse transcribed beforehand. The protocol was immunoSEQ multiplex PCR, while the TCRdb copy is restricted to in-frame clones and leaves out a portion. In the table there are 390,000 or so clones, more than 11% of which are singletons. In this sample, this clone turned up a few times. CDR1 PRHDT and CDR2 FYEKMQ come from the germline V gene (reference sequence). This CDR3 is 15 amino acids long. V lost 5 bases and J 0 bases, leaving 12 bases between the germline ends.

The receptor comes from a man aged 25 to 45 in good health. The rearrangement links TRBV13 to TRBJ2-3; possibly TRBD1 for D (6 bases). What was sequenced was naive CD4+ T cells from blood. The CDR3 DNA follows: TGTGCCAGCAGCCTATGGACAGCTAGCACAGATACGCAGTATTTT. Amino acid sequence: CASSLWTASTDTQYF.